Presented here are 20 T cell receptor beta chains from one specimen sequenced in a study of blood T cell repertoires in COVID-19. Using immunoSEQ multiplex PCR, the repertoire was profiled, and TCRdb retains in-frame clones only, with some absent. The table lists some 150,000 clones, roughly nine tenths of them singletons. Sequenced: peripheral blood. Receptors were obtained from a man between 45 and 60 years old with acute or convalescent COVID-19.

The J gene is TRBJ1-2, the V gene TRBV14, with D perhaps matching TRBD1 (6 bases). Per the germline V gene, CDR1 is SGHDN and CDR2 is FVKESK. V lost 1 base and J lost 2, with 17 bases in between. The CDR3 extends over 17 amino acids. The CDR3, as DNA: TGTGCCAGCAGCCAAGGGGCCAGGGGCTACGGGAACTATGGCTACACCTTC. Translating it yields CASSQGARGYGNYGYTF.

This chain connects TRBV5-5 to TRBJ1-5, with a tentative D call TRBD1 (6 bases). This CDR3 is 14 amino acids long. With 0 bases removed from V and 8 bases from J, the gap between germline ends came to 12 bases. Germline V lookup: CDR1 SGHKS, CDR2 YYEKEE (reference sequence). The chain's CDR3 is CASSLAGAGEPQHF. CDR3 nucleotide sequence: TGTGCCAGCAGCTTGGCAGGGGCGGGGGAGCCCCAGCATTTT.

The chain carries TRBV6-1 and TRBJ1-2; 10 bases agree with TRBD1. The trim removed 1 base at V and 6 bases at J, leaving 5 bases unmatched. Germline V lookup: CDR1 MNHNS, CDR2 SASEGT. The CDR3 is 15 residues long. The CDR3, as DNA: TGTGCCAGCAGTGAAGGTCGGACAGGGGGGGATGGCTACACCTTC. This gives the protein CASSEGRTGGDGYTF.

V gene TRBV18 combines with J gene TRBJ1-6, with 9 nucleotides matching TRBD1. Germline CDR1 and CDR2: KGHSH and LQKENI. Unmatched junction bases numbered 2, after V lost 6 bases and J lost 8 bases. The CDR3 is made up of 13 amino acids. CDR3 sequence (DNA): TGTGCCAGCTCGCGGGACAGGGATTCACCCCTCCACTTT. Its protein is CASSRDRDSPLHF.

The genes are TRBV27 and TRBJ1-5; 11 bases agree with TRBD1. The CDR3 runs to 17 residues. Germline loops: CDR1 MNHEY, CDR2 SMNVEV (reference sequence). V lost 4 bases, J lost 1 base, and 6 bases stayed unmatched. The CDR3 sequence: CASSSGTGGSSNQPQHF. In DNA, the CDR3 is TGTGCCAGCAGTTCTGGGACAGGGGGTTCGAGCAATCAGCCCCAGCATTTT.

This rearrangement joins TRBV10-3 to TRBJ2-5; a possible D gene is TRBD2 (5 bases). V lost 4 bases and J lost 1, with 7 bases in between. CDR3 length equals 13 residues. CDR1 is ENHRY, CDR2 SYGVKD, per germline. This CDR3 reads CAISGGVQETQYF. CDR3 nucleotides: TGTGCCATCAGTGGGGGAGTCCAAGAGACCCAGTACTTC.

This CDR3 reads CAWTPADRDYQPQHF. The CDR3 DNA follows: TGTGCCTGGACCCCCGCGGACAGGGATTATCAGCCCCAGCATTTT. This chain connects TRBV30 to TRBJ1-5; TRBD1 agrees at 8 bases. V lost 4 bases, J lost 5 bases, and 10 bases stayed unmatched. CDR3 size: 15 residues. CDR1 and CDR2 (germline): GTSNPN, SVGIG (reference sequence).

This clone is a singleton in its sample. The V and J genes are TRBV4-2 and TRBJ2-2; D is unclear. CDR3 length: 13 residues. Germline-derived CDR1 and CDR2 are LGHNA and YNFKEQ. With 5 bases removed from V and 2 bases from J, the gap between germline ends came to 6 bases. DNA for the CDR3: TGTGCCAGCAGCAATTCAAACACCGGGGAGCTGTTTTTT. Its translation is CASSNSNTGELFF.

The rearrangement uses TRBV6-6 and TRBJ2-4; 7 bases align to TRBD1. Germline CDR1 and CDR2: MNHNY and SVGAGI (reference sequence). Germline trimming cut 8 bases from V and 3 bases from J; bases unmatched to any gene: 1. This CDR3 is 12 amino acids long. The CDR3 sequence: CASGTDKNIQYF. In DNA, the CDR3 is TGTGCCAGCGGGACAGACAAAAACATTCAGTACTTC.

The chain employs TRBV19 and TRBJ2-3; maybe TRBD2 (6 bases). The ends were cut back, 5 bases at V and 2 bases at J, with 11 bases in the middle. Germline V CDR1 and CDR2: LNHDA, SQIVND (reference sequence). The CDR3 is 14 amino acids. The CDR3 here is CASSPWDSTDTQYF. The DNA for the CDR3 is TGTGCCAGTAGTCCCTGGGACTCCACAGATACGCAGTATTTT.

This chain links TRBV4-2 with TRBJ2-4; the match to TRBD2 covers 11 bases. Germline V gene data show CDR1 as LGHNA and CDR2 as YNFKEQ. The CDR3 sequence is 17 residues long. Trimming took 1 base from V and 0 from J; bases not matched to a gene: 2. This CDR3 reads CASSQGLAGLAKNIQYF. CDR3 bases: TGTGCCAGCAGCCAAGGACTAGCGGGACTAGCCAAAAACATTCAGTACTTC.

The CDR3 sequence is CAWSVRDRVQPQHF. CDR3 bases: TGTGCCTGGAGTGTACGGGACAGGGTCCAGCCCCAGCATTTT. The chain has TRBV30 and TRBJ1-5, with 9 bases matching TRBD1. This CDR3 spans 14 amino acids. Trimming removed 0 bases from V and 7 bases from J; junction bases left unmatched: 4. Germline V lookup: CDR1 GTSNPN, CDR2 SVGIG (reference sequence). Based on the CDR3 plus reference TRBV30 and TRBJ1-5, the full variable domain is SQTIHQWPATLVQPVGSPLSLECTVEGTSNPNLYWYRQAAGRGLQLLFYSVGIGQISSEVPQNLSASRPQDRQFILSSKKLLLSDSGFYLCAWSVRDRVQPQHFGDGTRLSIL.

In nucleotides, the CDR3 is TGTGCCAGCAGCTCTATGGGGGGCACTGAAGCTTTCTTT. Translated, it gives CASSSMGGTEAFF. The chain has TRBV5-4 and TRBJ1-1; the D gene is possibly TRBD1 (5 bases). There are 13 residues in the CDR3. Trimming removed 3 bases from V and 4 bases from J, with 10 bases in between. In germline, CDR1 is SGHNT, CDR2 YYREEE (reference sequence).

The chain is built from TRBV7-2 and TRBJ2-1; D remains unclear. V was clipped by 6 bases and J by 4 bases, with 7 bases between them. The CDR3 is 12 residues long. CDR1 SGHTA and CDR2 FQGNSA come from the germline V gene. CDR3 loop: CASSRRYNEQFF. CDR3 bases: TGTGCCAGCAGTAGGAGATACAATGAGCAGTTCTTC.

The chain carries TRBV12-3 or TRBV12-4 and TRBJ1-1; no reliable D call. The ends were cut back, 1 base at V and 5 bases at J, with 8 bases in the middle. This CDR3 spans 13 amino acids. As DNA, the CDR3 is TGTGCCAGCAGTTTAGACTTACGAACTGAAGCTTTCTTT. This codes for CASSLDLRTEAFF.

This chain uses TRBV5-1 with TRBJ2-2; D might be TRBD1 (5 bases). The germline V gene encodes CDR1 SGHRS and CDR2 YFSETQ. Trimming shortened V by 4 bases and J by 3 bases, and 10 bases separated the two germline ends. The CDR3 runs 14 residues. CDR3 in DNA: TGCGCCAGCAGCACAGGACAAGACACCGGGGAGCTGTTTTTT. Amino acids: CASSTGQDTGELFF.

In its sample, this clone was seen a few times. The V gene is TRBV7-2, the J gene TRBJ1-3, with D perhaps matching TRBD1 (5 bases). Germline-derived CDR1 and CDR2 are SGHTA and FQGNSA. The CDR3 extends over 15 amino acids. The V end was cut by 6 bases, the J end by 0 bases, with 12 bases between. The CDR3 sequence is CASSPGLYSGNTIYF. For the CDR3, the DNA is TGTGCCAGCAGTCCGGGACTGTACTCTGGAAACACCATATATTTT.

The chain couples TRBV5-1 to TRBJ2-3; 11 bases are shared with TRBD1. The germline CDR1 and CDR2 sequences are SGHRS and YFSETQ. This CDR3 spans 15 amino acids. J lost 3 bases, V lost 4 bases, and 4 bases had no gene match. The CDR3 region has the DNA TGCGCCAGCAGCCCGGGGACAGGGGGAACAGATACGCAGTATTTT. Protein product: CASSPGTGGTDTQYF.

The V gene is TRBV27, the J gene TRBJ2-7; 9 positions agree with TRBD1. In germline, CDR1 is MNHEY, CDR2 SMNVEV (reference sequence). The trim removed 5 bases at V and 1 base at J, leaving 6 bases unmatched. This CDR3 region has 15 residues. CDR3: CASSASGTGSYEQYF. The CDR3, as DNA: TGTGCCAGCAGTGCGTCCGGGACAGGGTCCTACGAGCAGTACTTC.

The chain combines TRBV5-4 with TRBJ2-2; 12 bases align to TRBD2. Germline V lookup: CDR1 SGHNT, CDR2 YYREEE (reference sequence). Trimming at V came to 4 bases and at J to 5 bases, leaving 12 bases not matched to a gene. This CDR3 comprises 18 residues. The CDR3 DNA is TGTGCCAGCAGCCCCGGACTAGCGGGGCCCATTGTGACCGGGGAGCTGTTTTTT. Translated: CASSPGLAGPIVTGELFF.